This T cell receptor beta chain was sequenced for a study of T cell repertoires in cytomegalovirus infection. For the study at large: In public TCR beta signatures, there were indications of both CMV infection and matching HLA type.

Via MiXCR, TCRdb re-called the reads, giving one row per CDR3 protein. The table has nearly 650,000 distinct CDR3 sequences, approximately 24% seen once; the top ten hold around 8%. The CDR3 sequence is 12 residues long. Germline lookup yields CDR1 MDHEN and CDR2 SYDVKM. V was trimmed by 8 bases and J by 9 bases, leaving 16 bases between them. General study results and limits: Carriers of CMV and the relevant HLA type were discriminated by public TCR beta frequency. What dominated the ex vivo response were HLA-C-restricted CMV-specific TCR beta clonotypes.

Worth noting for this clonotype: Its antigen is as yet unknown.

The sequencing sample was made of CD8+ T cells from PBMCs. V and J are TRBV28 and TRBJ1-2; the D is unclear. This clonotype was obtained from a human donor in good health (CMV status not recorded). Some clones in this sample may be carry-over from other donors' samples. The CDR3 sequence is CASSPVGRRYTF. As DNA, the CDR3 is TGTGCCAGCTCGCCGGTTGGCAGACGCTACACCTTC.